What follows are 25 T cell receptor beta chains derived from one specimen sequenced in a study of shared clonotypes between healthy human individuals. This table comes from immunoSEQ multiplex PCR, and its TCRdb copy is limited to in-frame clones, with some not included. The sample yields nearly 750,000 clones, approximately 72% seen once. The sequencing input was memory CD4+ T cells sorted from blood. Subset meaning: CD45RA-negative fraction. The receptors shown here come from a woman aged 25 to 39 in good health.

This clone was counted only a few times. In DNA form, the CDR3 reads TGTGCCAGCAGGTCACTAGCGGGCACAGATACGCAGTATTTT. This translates into CASRSLAGTDTQYF. The rearrangement uses TRBV5-4 and TRBJ2-3; 8 bases are shared with TRBD2. The junction had 3 bases not matched to a gene; V was cut back by 5 bases and J by 1 base. The CDR3 has 14 residues. The germline CDR1 and CDR2 sequences are SGHNT and YYREEE (reference sequence).

V gene TRBV5-1 combines with J gene TRBJ2-1; TRBD2 matches 8 bases. The CDR3 runs to 13 residues. The V gene end was trimmed by 6 bases and the J gene end by 8 bases; junction bases not matched to a gene: 7. Germline-derived CDR1 and CDR2 are SGHRS and YFSETQ. DNA of the CDR3: TGCGCCAGCATCTTCCGGGAGGGCGATGAGCAGTTCTTC. The encoded protein is CASIFREGDEQFF.

The rearrangement uses TRBV4-1 and TRBJ2-7, with 16 bases fitting TRBD2. The CDR3 sequence is 18 residues long. The J segment lost 0 bases and the V segment lost 3 bases, leaving 5 bases of the junction unmatched. The V gene's germline CDR1 is MGHRA and CDR2 YSYEKL. The CDR3 DNA reads TGCGCCAGCAGCCAGATGGGACTAGCGGGAGGGAGCTCCTACGAGCAGTACTTC. This gives the protein CASSQMGLAGGSSYEQYF.

V usage is TRBV25-1 and J usage is TRBJ1-1; TRBD1 is a possible D gene (6 bases). Trimming left V 7 bases short and J 4 bases short, with 22 bases between. CDR3 length equals 16 residues. The germline CDR1 and CDR2 sequences are MGHDK and SYGVNS. This CDR3 is CASTHAGVRGSTEAFF. In nucleotides, the CDR3 is TGTGCCAGCACCCATGCAGGGGTGAGGGGTAGCACTGAAGCTTTCTTT.

The chain joins TRBV19 to TRBJ1-4; 7 nucleotides line up with TRBD1. Germline assignment: CDR1 LNHDA and CDR2 SQIVND (reference sequence). This CDR3 has 11 residues. Trimming at V came to 6 bases and at J to 12 bases, leaving 4 bases not matched to a gene. The CDR3 coding sequence is TGTGCCAGTAGATATCAGGGGGAACTGTTTTTT. Protein sequence: CASRYQGELFF.

The CDR3 loop reads CASSSGQGATNEKLFF. Here the CDR3 DNA reads TGTGCCAGCAGCTCCGGACAAGGTGCAACTAATGAAAAACTGTTTTTT. The chain combines TRBV5-4 with TRBJ1-4; the D gene is possibly TRBD1 (5 bases). CDR3 length: 16 residues. V dropped 3 bases and J dropped 0 bases, with 12 bases sitting between them. CDR1 is SGHNT and CDR2 is YYREEE in the germline V gene (reference sequence).

V usage is TRBV15 and J usage is TRBJ2-7, with 8 bases matching TRBD1. V shed 1 base, J shed 6 bases, and the junction held 5 bases outside the gene matches. Germline lookup yields CDR1 LNHNV and CDR2 YYDKDF (reference sequence). The CDR3 contains 14 residues. The CDR3 DNA reads as TGTGCCACCAGCAGAGTTCTGGACAGGGCCGAGCAGTACTTC. Translation: CATSRVLDRAEQYF. Complete variable domain (other parts from reference TRBV15 and TRBJ2-7): DAMVIQNPRYQVTQFGKPVTLSCSQTLNHNVMYWYQQKSSQAPKLLFHYYDKDFNNEADTPDNFQSRRPNTSFCFLDIRSPGLGDTAMYLCATSRVLDRAEQYFGPGTRLTVT.

This chain uses TRBV11-1 with TRBJ2-7; TRBD1 matches at 9 bases. CDR3 length: 17 amino acids. Per the germline V gene, CDR1 is SGHAT and CDR2 is FQDESV (reference sequence). The V gene end was trimmed by 5 bases and the J gene end by 3 bases; junction bases not matched to a gene: 14. The CDR3 nucleotides read TGTGCCAGCAGCCCGAGGCCGTCGGGGACAGGGTACTACGAGCAGTACTTC. It codes for CASSPRPSGTGYYEQYF.

This clone was recorded at least ten times. The chain combines TRBV10-2 with TRBJ2-7; 13 bases fit TRBD2. The V and J ends lost 1 base and 5 bases, in that order; junction bases with no gene match: 2. This CDR3 has 15 amino acids. Germline V CDR1 and CDR2: WSHSY, SAAADI. CDR3 protein: CASSEFTSGRDEQYF. CDR3 sequence (DNA): TGCGCCAGCAGTGAGTTTACTAGCGGGAGGGACGAGCAGTACTTC.

The chain recombines TRBV5-4 with TRBJ2-1; 8 bases are a match to TRBD1. The CDR3 spans 13 residues. Germline V gene lookup returns CDR1 SGHNT and CDR2 YYREEE (reference sequence). Trimming took 6 bases from V and 8 from J; bases not matched to a gene: 7. CDR3 bases: TGTGCCAGCACCTGGACAGGGAGTGATGAGCAGTTCTTC. This codes for CASTWTGSDEQFF.

The rearrangement links TRBV5-1 to TRBJ2-3, with TRBD2 matching 8 bases. The junction had 10 bases not matched to a gene; V was cut back by 6 bases and J by 1 base. The CDR3 has 16 residues. The germline CDR1 and CDR2 sequences are SGHRS and YFSETQ. CDR3 coding DNA: TGCGCCAGCAAGGGGACGGGAGGGAGCGGCACAGATACGCAGTATTTT. It codes for CASKGTGGSGTDTQYF.

This clone has more than one count but fewer than ten. This specimen includes other DNA sequences encoding the same CDR3. The chain links TRBV7-2 to TRBJ2-3, with D unclear. CDR3 length: 14 amino acids. CDR1 and CDR2 (germline): SGHTA, FQGNSA. V was cut by 1 base and J by 3 bases, with 8 bases left in between. CDR3 nucleotides: TGTGCCAGCAGCTTAGTTGGCACAACAGATACGCAGTATTTT. It codes for CASSLVGTTDTQYF.

This clone has a single count. The chain carries TRBV2 and TRBJ2-5, with D uncertain. The CDR3 has 11 amino acids. From germline, CDR1 is SNHLY and CDR2 FYNNEI. V was clipped by 7 bases and J by 9 bases, with 12 bases between them. CDR3 amino acids: CASTLGKAQYF. CDR3 in DNA: TGTGCCAGCACCCTTGGGAAGGCCCAGTACTTC.

Comment on this clone: Other DNA sequences within the sample encode an identical CDR3. The V call is TRBV5-1, the J call TRBJ2-1, with 9 bases lining up with TRBD2. The CDR3 runs 15 residues. The germline gives CDR1 SGHRS, CDR2 YFSETQ. With V trimmed by 3 bases and J by 2 bases, 3 bases remained unmatched. CDR3 sequence: CASSYSSGAYNEQFF. Written as DNA, the CDR3 is TGCGCCAGCAGCTATTCTAGCGGGGCCTACAATGAGCAGTTCTTC.

The chain carries TRBV7-2 and TRBJ2-7; 7 positions agree with TRBD1. The CDR3 runs to 15 residues. Germline V gives CDR1 SGHTA, CDR2 FQGNSA. The V and J ends lost 5 bases and 0 bases, in that order; junction bases with no gene match: 7. CDR3 protein: CASSVHRGYSYEQYF. CDR3 DNA: TGTGCCAGCAGCGTACACAGGGGCTACTCCTACGAGCAGTACTTC.

A note on this clone: The sample holds other DNA sequences that translate to the same CDR3. The V call is TRBV27, the J call TRBJ2-2; 9 bases are a match to TRBD2. The CDR3 spans 15 residues. V gave up 6 bases and J gave up 0 bases; unmatched junction bases: 2. Germline CDR1 is MNHEY and CDR2 is SMNVEV (reference sequence). The CDR3 loop is CASSLAGANTGELFF. CDR3 bases: TGTGCCAGCAGCTTAGCGGGAGCGAACACCGGGGAGCTGTTTTTT.

This clone appeared a few times. The chain has TRBV27 and TRBJ2-7; 10 bases map to TRBD2. Unmatched junction bases numbered 11, after V lost 5 bases and J lost 7 bases. This CDR3 has 15 residues. Germline values: CDR1 MNHEY, CDR2 SMNVEV (reference sequence). The CDR3 reads CASSPSGSSQGEQYF. CDR3 DNA: TGTGCCAGCAGTCCTAGCGGGAGTAGTCAGGGTGAGCAGTACTTC.

In its sample, this clone was seen a few times. The chain couples TRBV9 to TRBJ1-4, with D perhaps matching TRBD1 (5 bases). V was shortened by 4 bases and J by 7 bases, with 17 bases between the two germline ends. CDR1 and CDR2 (germline): SGDLS, YYNGEE. The CDR3 runs 15 residues. CDR3 region: CASSTSSGTGEKLFF. The DNA of the CDR3 is TGTGCCAGCAGCACCAGTTCGGGGACGGGTGAAAAACTGTTTTTT.

The V gene is TRBV7-8, the J gene TRBJ2-7, with D possibly being TRBD2 (6 bases). Germline V gives CDR1 SGHVS, CDR2 FQNEAQ. The CDR3 is 14 amino acids. Trimming shortened V by 3 bases and J by 3 bases, and 12 bases separated the two germline ends. The CDR3 DNA is TGTGCCAGCAGCTTTGGAGGGCCTGGCTACGAGCAGTACTTC. Amino acid sequence: CASSFGGPGYEQYF.

The chain joins TRBV2 to TRBJ2-7, with 9 bases matching TRBD1. The CDR3 has 13 residues. J gave up 4 bases and V 8 bases, and 6 bases lay outside the gene matches. Germline V CDR1 and CDR2: SNHLY, FYNNEI. The CDR3 nucleotides are TGTGCCAGCGGGACAGGGAGATTGTACGAGCAGTACTTC. This encodes CASGTGRLYEQYF.

The chain couples TRBV11-2 to TRBJ2-7; D is undetermined. CDR3 length: 17 residues. The ends were cut back, 4 bases at V and 2 bases at J, with 21 bases in the middle. Germline CDR1 and CDR2: SGHAT and FQNNGV. CDR3 in amino acids: CASSYRRPASIAYEQYF. The CDR3 coding sequence is TGTGCCAGCAGCTACCGGAGACCGGCTTCAATCGCCTACGAGCAGTACTTC.

A word on this clone: This sequence may be a read error, since a much larger clone differs from it by one base. This rearrangement joins TRBV6-4 to TRBJ2-1, with 11 nucleotides matching TRBD1. CDR1 and CDR2 from the germline V gene are MRHNA and SNTAGT. The CDR3 has 14 amino acids. J was trimmed by 6 bases and V by 3 bases; bases with no gene match: 1. DNA for the CDR3: TGTGCCAGCAGTGAGGGGACAGGGGGCAATGAGCAGTTCTTC. This gives the protein CASSEGTGGNEQFF.

V gene TRBV20-1 combines with J gene TRBJ2-7; D gene unclear. The ends were cut back, 8 bases at V and 4 bases at J, with 12 bases in the middle. Germline values: CDR1 DFQATT, CDR2 SNEGSKA (reference sequence). The CDR3 loop spans 11 amino acids. This chain's CDR3 is CSFVQGYEQYF. DNA of the CDR3: TGCAGTTTTGTCCAAGGGTACGAGCAGTACTTC.

The rearrangement joins TRBV6-5 to TRBJ1-2; no reliable D call. V lost 0 bases to trimming and J lost 0 bases, with 5 bases between them. The CDR3 has 14 residues. Germline loops: CDR1 MNHEY, CDR2 SVGAGI. CDR3 DNA sequence: TGTGCCAGCAGTTACTCGAGCCCTAACTATGGCTACACCTTC. Encoded protein: CASSYSSPNYGYTF.

The V gene is TRBV5-4, the J gene TRBJ2-3; D remains ambiguous. The V end was cut by 0 bases, the J end by 2 bases, with 7 bases between. Looked up from germline, CDR1 is SGHNT and CDR2 is YYREEE (reference sequence). The CDR3 is made up of 14 amino acids. In nucleotides, the CDR3 is TGTGCCAGCAGCTTGGCGTCCCTCACAGATACGCAGTATTTT. Protein product: CASSLASLTDTQYF.